The clone carrying this T cell receptor (beta chain) was seen only a few times. The antigen remains unidentified. V shed 1 base and J shed 5 bases, with 8 bases lying between them. The CDR3 is 13 residues long. Per the germline V gene, CDR1 is SEHNR and CDR2 is FQNEAQ (reference sequence). The sample originates from a study of T cell repertoires in cytomegalovirus infection. Study context: It was the public TCR beta signatures that indicated both CMV infection and matching HLA type. Study-level points and caveats: There were HLA-C-restricted CMV-specific TCR beta clonotypes dominating the ex vivo response. Adding up the frequency of public TCR beta families identified people who carried CMV plus the relevant HLA.

One entry per CDR3 protein, called by TCRdb with MiXCR from the reads. The sample has around 260,000 distinct CDR3 sequences; 9.1% are singletons. The clonotype was recovered from a human donor in good health (CMV status not recorded). Some clones in this sample may be carry-over from other donors' samples. The J gene is TRBJ1-2, the V gene TRBV7-9, with D unresolved. Sequencing was carried out using PBMCs. CDR3 sequence reads: CASSLGMGYGYTF. CDR3 DNA: TGTGCCAGCAGCTTAGGGATGGGGTATGGCTACACCTTC. The variable domain in full, completed from reference TRBV7-9 and TRBJ1-2, reads DTGVSQNPRHKITKRGQNVTFRCDPISEHNRLYWYRQTLGQGPEFLTYFQNEAQLEKSRLLSDRFSAERPKGSFSTLEIQRTEQGDSAMYLCASSLGMGYGYTFGSGTRLTVV.